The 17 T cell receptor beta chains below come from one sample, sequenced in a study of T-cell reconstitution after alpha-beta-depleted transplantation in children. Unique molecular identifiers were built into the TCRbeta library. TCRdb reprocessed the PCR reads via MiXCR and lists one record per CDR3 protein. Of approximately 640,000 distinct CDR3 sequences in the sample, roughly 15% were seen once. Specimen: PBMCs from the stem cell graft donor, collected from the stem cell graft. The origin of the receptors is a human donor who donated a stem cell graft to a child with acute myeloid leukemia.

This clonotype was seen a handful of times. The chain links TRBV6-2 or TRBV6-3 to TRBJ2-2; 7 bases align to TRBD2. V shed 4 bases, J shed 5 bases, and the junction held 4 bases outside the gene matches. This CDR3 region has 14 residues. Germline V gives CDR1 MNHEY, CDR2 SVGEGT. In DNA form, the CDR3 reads TGTGCCAGCAGTTCGACTAGCCCTACCGGGGAGCTGTTTTTT. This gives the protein CASSSTSPTGELFF.

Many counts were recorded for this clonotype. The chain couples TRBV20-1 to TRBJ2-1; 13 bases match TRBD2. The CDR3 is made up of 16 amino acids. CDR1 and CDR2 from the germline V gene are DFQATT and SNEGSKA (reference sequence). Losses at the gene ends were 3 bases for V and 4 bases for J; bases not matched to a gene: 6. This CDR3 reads CSASSPGLAGYNEQFF. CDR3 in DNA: TGCAGTGCTAGTTCCCCGGGACTAGCGGGATACAATGAGCAGTTCTTC.

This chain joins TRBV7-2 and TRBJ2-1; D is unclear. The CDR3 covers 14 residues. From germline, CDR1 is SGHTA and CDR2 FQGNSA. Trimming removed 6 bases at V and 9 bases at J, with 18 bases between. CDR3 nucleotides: TGTGCCAGCAGTGGCCAAGGGTCGTTTGGTGAGCAGTTCTTC. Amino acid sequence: CASSGQGSFGEQFF.

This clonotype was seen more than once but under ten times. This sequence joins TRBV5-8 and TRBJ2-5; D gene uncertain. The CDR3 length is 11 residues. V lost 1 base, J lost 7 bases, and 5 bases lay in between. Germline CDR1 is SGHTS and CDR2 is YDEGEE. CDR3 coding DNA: TGTGCCAGCAGCTTGACGGGGACCCAGTACTTC. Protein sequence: CASSLTGTQYF.

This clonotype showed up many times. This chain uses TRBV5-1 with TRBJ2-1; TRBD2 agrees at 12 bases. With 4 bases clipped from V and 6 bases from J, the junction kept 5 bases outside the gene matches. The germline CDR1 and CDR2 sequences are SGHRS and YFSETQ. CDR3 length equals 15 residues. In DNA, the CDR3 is TGCGCCAGCAGCCAGACTAGCGGGGGAACCAATGAGCAGTTCTTC. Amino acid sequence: CASSQTSGGTNEQFF.

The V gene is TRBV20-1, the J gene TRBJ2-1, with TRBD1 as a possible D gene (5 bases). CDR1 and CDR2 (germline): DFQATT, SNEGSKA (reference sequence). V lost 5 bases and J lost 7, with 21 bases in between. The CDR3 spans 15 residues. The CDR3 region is CSADIGVAGYNEQFF. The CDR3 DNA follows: TGCAGTGCTGACATAGGGGTGGCCGGGTATAATGAGCAGTTCTTC.

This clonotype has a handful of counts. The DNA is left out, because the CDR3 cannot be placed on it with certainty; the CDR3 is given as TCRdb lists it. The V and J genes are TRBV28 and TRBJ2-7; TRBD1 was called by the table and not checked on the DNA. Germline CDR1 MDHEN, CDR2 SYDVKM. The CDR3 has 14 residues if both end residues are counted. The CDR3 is CASSTSGRAYEQYV.

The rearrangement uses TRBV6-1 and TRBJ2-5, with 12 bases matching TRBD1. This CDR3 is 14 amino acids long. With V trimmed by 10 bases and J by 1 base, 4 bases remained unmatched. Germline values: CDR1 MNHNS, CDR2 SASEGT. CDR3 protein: CATPGQGAQETQYF. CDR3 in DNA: TGTGCCACTCCGGGACAGGGGGCCCAAGAGACCCAGTACTTC.

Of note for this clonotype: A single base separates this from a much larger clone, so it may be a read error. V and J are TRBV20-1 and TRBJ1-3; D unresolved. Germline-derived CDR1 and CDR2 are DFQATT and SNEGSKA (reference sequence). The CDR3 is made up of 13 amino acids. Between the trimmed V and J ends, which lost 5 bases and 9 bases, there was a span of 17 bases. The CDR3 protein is CSAGRGLKGTIYF. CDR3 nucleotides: TGCAGTGCTGGGAGAGGTTTAAAGGGCACCATATATTTT.

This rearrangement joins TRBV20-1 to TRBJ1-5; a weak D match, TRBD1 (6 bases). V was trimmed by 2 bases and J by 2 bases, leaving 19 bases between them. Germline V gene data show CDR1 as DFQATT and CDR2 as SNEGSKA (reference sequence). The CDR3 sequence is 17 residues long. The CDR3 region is CSARKGRGAGGNQPQHF. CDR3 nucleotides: TGCAGTGCTAGAAAGGGTAGGGGGGCGGGAGGCAATCAGCCCCAGCATTTT.

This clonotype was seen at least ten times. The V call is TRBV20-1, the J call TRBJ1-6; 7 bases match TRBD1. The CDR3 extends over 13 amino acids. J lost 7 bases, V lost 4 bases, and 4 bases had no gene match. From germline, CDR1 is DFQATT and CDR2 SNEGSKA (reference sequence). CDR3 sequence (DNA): TGCAGTGCTACCGGGACAGCAAATTCACCCCTCCACTTT. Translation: CSATGTANSPLHF.

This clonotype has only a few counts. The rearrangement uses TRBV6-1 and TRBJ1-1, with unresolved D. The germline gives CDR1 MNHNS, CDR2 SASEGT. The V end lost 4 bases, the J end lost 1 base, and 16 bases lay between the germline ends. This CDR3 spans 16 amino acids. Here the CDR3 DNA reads TGTGCCAGCAGTGCGACGTCGGGAATTGGGAACACTGAAGCTTTCTTT. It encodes CASSATSGIGNTEAFF.

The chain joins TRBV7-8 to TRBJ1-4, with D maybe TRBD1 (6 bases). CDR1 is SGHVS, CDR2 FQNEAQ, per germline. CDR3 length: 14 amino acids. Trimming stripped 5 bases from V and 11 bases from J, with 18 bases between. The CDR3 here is CASSPSRGGLKLFF. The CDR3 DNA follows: TGTGCCAGCAGCCCCTCCAGGGGTGGCCTCAAACTGTTTTTT.

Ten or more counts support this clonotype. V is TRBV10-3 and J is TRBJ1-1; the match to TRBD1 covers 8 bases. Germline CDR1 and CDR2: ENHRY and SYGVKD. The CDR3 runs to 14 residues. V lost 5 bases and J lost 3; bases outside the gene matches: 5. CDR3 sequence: CAISNGQGHTEAFF. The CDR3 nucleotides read TGTGCCATCAGTAATGGACAGGGTCACACTGAAGCTTTCTTT.

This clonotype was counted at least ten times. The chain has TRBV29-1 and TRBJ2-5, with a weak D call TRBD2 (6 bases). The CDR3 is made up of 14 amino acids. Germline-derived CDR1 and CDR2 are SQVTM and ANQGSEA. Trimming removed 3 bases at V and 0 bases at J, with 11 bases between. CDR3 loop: CSVEPREYQETQYF. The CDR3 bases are TGCAGCGTTGAGCCCCGGGAGTACCAAGAGACCCAGTACTTC.

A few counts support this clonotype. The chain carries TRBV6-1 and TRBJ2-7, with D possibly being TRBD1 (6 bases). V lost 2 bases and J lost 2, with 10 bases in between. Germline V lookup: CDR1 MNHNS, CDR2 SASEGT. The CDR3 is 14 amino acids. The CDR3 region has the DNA TGTGCCAGCAGTGAACTGGCAGGGGCCTACGAGCAGTACGTC. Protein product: CASSELAGAYEQYV.

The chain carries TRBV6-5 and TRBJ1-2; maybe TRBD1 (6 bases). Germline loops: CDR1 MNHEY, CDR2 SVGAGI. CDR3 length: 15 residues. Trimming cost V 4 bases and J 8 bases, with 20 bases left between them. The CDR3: CASSSAGGRVEGYTF. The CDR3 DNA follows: TGTGCCAGCAGTTCTGCCGGGGGGCGTGTGGAGGGCTACACCTTC.